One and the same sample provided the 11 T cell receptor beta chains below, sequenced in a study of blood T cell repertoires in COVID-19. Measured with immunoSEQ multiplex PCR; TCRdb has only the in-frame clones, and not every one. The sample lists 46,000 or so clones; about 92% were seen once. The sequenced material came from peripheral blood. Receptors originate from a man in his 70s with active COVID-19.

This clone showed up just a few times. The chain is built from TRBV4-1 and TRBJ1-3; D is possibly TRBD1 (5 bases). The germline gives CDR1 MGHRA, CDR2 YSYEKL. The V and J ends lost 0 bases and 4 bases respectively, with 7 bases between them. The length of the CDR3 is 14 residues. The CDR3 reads CASSQDRAGNTIYF. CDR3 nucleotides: TGCGCCAGCAGCCAAGACAGGGCCGGAAACACCATATATTTT.

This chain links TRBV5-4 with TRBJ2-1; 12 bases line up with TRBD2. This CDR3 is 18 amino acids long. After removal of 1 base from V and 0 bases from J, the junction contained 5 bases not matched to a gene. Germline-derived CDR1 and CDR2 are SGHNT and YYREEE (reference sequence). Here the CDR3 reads CASSLSLTSGSSYNEQFF. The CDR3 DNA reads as TGTGCCAGCAGCTTGTCGCTGACTAGCGGGAGCTCCTACAATGAGCAGTTCTTC.

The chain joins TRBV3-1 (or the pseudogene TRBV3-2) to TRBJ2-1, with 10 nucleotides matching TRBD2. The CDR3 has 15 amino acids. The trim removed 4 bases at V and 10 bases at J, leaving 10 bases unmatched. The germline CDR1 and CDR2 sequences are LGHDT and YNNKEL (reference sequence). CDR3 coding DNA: TGTGCCAGCAGCCCTGGACTAGCGGTCCGAGGGGAGCAGTTCTTC. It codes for CASSPGLAVRGEQFF.

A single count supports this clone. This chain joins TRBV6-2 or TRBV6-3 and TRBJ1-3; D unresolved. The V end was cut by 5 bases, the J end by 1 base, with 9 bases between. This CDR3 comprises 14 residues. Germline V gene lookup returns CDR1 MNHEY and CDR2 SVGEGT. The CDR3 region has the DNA TGTGCCAGCAGTCGGGGATCTTCTGGAAACACCATATATTTT. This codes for CASSRGSSGNTIYF.

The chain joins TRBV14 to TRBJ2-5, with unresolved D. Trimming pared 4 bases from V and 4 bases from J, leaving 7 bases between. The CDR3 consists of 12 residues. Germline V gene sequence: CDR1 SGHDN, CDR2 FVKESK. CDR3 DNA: TGTGCCAGCAGCCCTCCCGGAGAGACCCAGTACTTC. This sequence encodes CASSPPGETQYF.

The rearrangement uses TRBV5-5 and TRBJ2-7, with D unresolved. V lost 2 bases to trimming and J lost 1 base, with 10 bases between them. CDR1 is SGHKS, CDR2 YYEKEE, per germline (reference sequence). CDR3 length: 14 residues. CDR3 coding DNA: TGTGCCAGCAGCTTAGGCGGCGGATCCTACGAGCAGTACTTC. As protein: CASSLGGGSYEQYF.

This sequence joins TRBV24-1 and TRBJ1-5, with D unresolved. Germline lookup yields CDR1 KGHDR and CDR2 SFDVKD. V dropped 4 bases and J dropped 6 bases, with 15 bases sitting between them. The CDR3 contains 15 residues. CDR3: CATSEPGPGGQPQHF. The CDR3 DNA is TGTGCCACCAGTGAACCGGGCCCTGGAGGTCAGCCCCAGCATTTT.

The CDR3, as DNA: TGTGCCAGCAGAATGACAGGGGGCGGAGGCAGAGCCCAGCATTTT. Amino acid sequence: CASRMTGGGGRAQHF. The gene calls are TRBV28 and TRBJ1-5; 10 bases align to TRBD1. V trimming: 6 bases; J trimming: 11 bases; junction bases outside the gene matches: 13. This CDR3 spans 15 amino acids. The germline gives CDR1 MDHEN, CDR2 SYDVKM. Drawing the rest from reference TRBV28 and TRBJ1-5, the complete variable domain is DVKVTQSSRYLVKRTGEKVFLECVQDMDHENMFWYRQDPGLGLRLIYFSYDVKMKEKGDIPEGYSVSREKKERFSLILESASTNQTSMYLCASRMTGGGGRAQHFGDGTRLSIL.

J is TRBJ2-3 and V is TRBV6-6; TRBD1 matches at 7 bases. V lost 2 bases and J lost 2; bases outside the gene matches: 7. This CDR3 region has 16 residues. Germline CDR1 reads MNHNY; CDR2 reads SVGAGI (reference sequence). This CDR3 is CASSYPLGQLTDTQYF. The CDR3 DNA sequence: TGTGCCAGCAGTTACCCGCTGGGACAGCTCACAGATACGCAGTATTTT.

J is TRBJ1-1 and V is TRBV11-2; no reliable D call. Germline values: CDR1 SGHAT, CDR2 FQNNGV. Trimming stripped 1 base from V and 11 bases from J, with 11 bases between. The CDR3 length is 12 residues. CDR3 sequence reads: CASSLGYDEAFF. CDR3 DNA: TGTGCCAGCAGCTTAGGATATGATGAGGCTTTCTTT.

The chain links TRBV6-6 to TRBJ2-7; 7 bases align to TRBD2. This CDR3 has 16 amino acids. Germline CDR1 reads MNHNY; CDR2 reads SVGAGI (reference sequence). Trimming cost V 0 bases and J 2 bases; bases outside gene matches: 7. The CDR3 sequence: CASSYSVGRSPYEQYF. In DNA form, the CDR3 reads TGTGCCAGCAGTTACTCCGTCGGGAGGAGCCCCTACGAGCAGTACTTC.